The sequence of this T cell receptor beta chain was determined in a study of blood T cell repertoires in COVID-19 (dated by TCRdb to 2018 to 2021). A note on the overall study: The collaborator samples originated in the United States, Italy and Spain and spanned the acute and convalescent phases of COVID-19. The material from the prospective study consisted of cDNA or gDNA derived from T cells, B-cell-depleted T cells, or PBMCs. Subjects who had been exposed to COVID-19, were actively infected with it, or had recovered from it provided the deeply sampled blood TCRbeta repertoires that made up the dataset. A freely available public database, intended as a resource for researchers studying the immune response to SARS-CoV-2, is where the repertoires were released. The samples were drawn from two sources: the first 160 participants of the ongoing ImmuneRACE study, and 1,000 to 1,500 subjects contributed by 6 global collaborators. Nearly every sample came with metadata listing a de-identified subject ID, COVID-19 status, age in years and sex. Where available, HLA class I and class II types were obtained from metadata supplied by the sample provider rather than from assay-based typing. Beyond this particular receptor, the publication reports: Clinical and demographic metadata were provided uncurated, with the amount varying by source and participant.

TCRbeta CDR3 regions were amplified from genomic DNA by means of the immunoSEQ Assay, a bias-controlled multiplex PCR. Per the original workflow: Nucleated cell counts per sample were estimated from amplification of reference gene primers within the assay. Sequence reads were collapsed and filtered to measure the absolute abundance of every unique TCRbeta CDR3 rearrangement. For each sample, productive Simpson clonality was calculated as the square root of Simpson's diversity index over productive rearrangements. Here the immuneACCESS table is served through TCRdb, limited to in-frame sequences with V and J called. Missing clones are a known gap in these copies; in checked studies unresolved V genes cover under half, and the rest lacks a known reason. The V and J calls and the clone size are those of that table, but D and trimming were determined from the DNA. This sample has around 260,000 clones in its table, and about 89% of those were observed once. Approximately 2.1% of the sample goes to the ten largest clones.

In Seattle, one collaborating source enrolled patients while the infection was active and tracked those patients longitudinally over the course of disease. Whole blood was collected in K2EDTA tubes by collaborating institutions according to the institutions' own protocols. For TCRbeta analysis, collaborator samples were shipped as frozen whole blood, as isolated PBMCs, or as DNA extracted from either sample type. V is cut by 0 bases and J by 3 bases, and the space between the germline ends is 12 bases. The germline V gene (reference sequence) sets CDR1 to LGHDT and CDR2 to YNNKEL. The CDR3 contains 17 residues, cysteine and phenylalanine counted. The only DNA kept is the CDR3, 51 bases in frame from the first base. Worth noting for this clone: This clone's antigen is unknown. No base quality values were provided; no much bigger clone lies one nucleotide off.

Sequenced sample: peripheral blood. This TCR was recovered from a woman in her 30s with COVID-19, enrolled during active disease. Here the chain combines TRBV3-1 (or the pseudogene TRBV3-2) and TRBJ1-6; the D gene is perhaps TRBD1, from 5 matching bases. In nucleotide form, the sequence is TGTGCCAGCAGCCAAGATCGGCTCAGGGTCTATAATTCACCCCTCCACTTT. Translated, it gives CASSQDRLRVYNSPLHF.